This TCR beta chain is from a study of T-cell memory formation after mild COVID-19. Study in general: Each donor largely had its own TCR clusters. General study results and limits: Clones that contracted clustered mainly in CM and EM if CD4+ and in EMRA if CD8+. Clones shrinking between day 15 and 85 showed a balanced CD4/CD8 split, and those that grew later tilted toward CD4+.

This clonotype was recorded many times. What it recognizes is unknown. The CDR3 is 12 residues long. The V end lost 1 base, the J end lost 6 bases, and 3 bases lay between the germline ends. The germline gives CDR1 SEHNR, CDR2 FQNEAQ (reference sequence). From 5'RACE with constant-segment primers came TCR alpha and TCR beta cDNA libraries that carried sample barcodes and UMIs. TCRdb re-called the 5' RACE reads through MiXCR, storing one row per CDR3 protein. The sample lists 400,000 to 450,000 distinct CDR3 sequences, 15% to 20% seen once, with about 22% in the top ten. The V call is TRBV7-9, the J call TRBJ2-2; D gene uncertain. Sample: PBMCs or a T cell subset sorted from them (not recorded which). The receptor was isolated from a man younger than 35 who had mild COVID-19 (a few samples of this study predate the infection). Cell type and time point are not known. The CDR3 sequence: CASSLGPGELFF. CDR3 nucleotides: TGTGCCAGCAGCTTAGGACCCGGGGAGCTGTTTTTT.